Presented here are 30 T cell receptor beta chains from one specimen sequenced in a study of beta chain features in type 1 diabetes. TCRB transcripts that were expressed got sequenced, as all of the isolated RNA had been reverse transcribed. Repertoires were generated with immunoSEQ multiplex PCR, while TCRdb's copy carries only in-frame clones and drops some. The sample shows roughly 500,000 clones, roughly 11% of them seen only once. The specimen sequenced was naive CD4+ T cells from blood. The receptors shown here come from a woman aged 18-29 years in good health.

The chain combines TRBV5-1 with TRBJ2-5; 8 positions agree with TRBD2. V was clipped by 1 base and J by 1 base; unmatched bases: 6. The CDR3 is 16 amino acids. Germline CDR1 is SGHRS and CDR2 is YFSETQ. The chain's CDR3 is CASSLSAAGGQETQYF. CDR3 in DNA: TGCGCCAGCAGCTTGAGCGCGGCGGGGGGCCAAGAGACCCAGTACTTC.

The chain employs TRBV30 and TRBJ1-2; TRBD1 is a possible D gene (6 bases). The CDR3 has 15 residues. V lost 2 bases and J lost 8, with 21 bases in between. The V gene's germline CDR1 is GTSNPN and CDR2 SVGIG (reference sequence). In DNA, the CDR3 is TGTGCCTGGAGTCAAGGGGGGGCCCCGCGCCGGGGCTACACCTTC. Translated, it gives CAWSQGGAPRRGYTF. Looking up the rest from reference TRBV30 and TRBJ1-2 gives the full variable domain: SQTIHQWPATLVQPVGSPLSLECTVEGTSNPNLYWYRQAAGRGLQLLFYSVGIGQISSEVPQNLSASRPQDRQFILSSKKLLLSDSGFYLCAWSQGGAPRRGYTFGSGTRLTVV.

The J gene is TRBJ2-5, the V gene TRBV2; 7 bases map to TRBD2. V lost 8 bases to trimming and J lost 2 bases; unmatched junction nucleotides: 5. The germline CDR1 and CDR2 sequences are SNHLY and FYNNEI. The CDR3 covers 13 residues. The DNA of the CDR3 is TGTGCCAGCCTAGCGGACCTACAAGAGACCCAGTACTTC. It encodes CASLADLQETQYF.

This chain joins TRBV18 and TRBJ2-7; 7 bases agree with TRBD2. The CDR3 has 15 residues. The V gene end was trimmed by 0 bases and the J gene end by 1 base; junction bases not matched to a gene: 3. Germline V lookup: CDR1 KGHSH, CDR2 LQKENI. The CDR3 DNA sequence: TGTGCCAGCTCACCACCGAGTAGCGGGTCCTACGAGCAGTACTTC. Its protein product is CASSPPSSGSYEQYF.

The chain joins TRBV19 to TRBJ2-1, with 12 bases lining up with TRBD2. The CDR3 length is 15 residues. V shed 2 bases and J 8 bases; nucleotides not matched to a gene: 4. The germline gives CDR1 LNHDA, CDR2 SQIVND (reference sequence). The CDR3: CASSILAGGLYEQFF. In nucleotides, the CDR3 is TGTGCCAGTAGTATACTAGCGGGAGGGCTGTATGAGCAGTTCTTC. Looking up the rest from reference TRBV19 and TRBJ2-1 gives the full variable domain: DGGITQSPKYLFRKEGQNVTLSCEQNLNHDAMYWYRQDPGQGLRLIYYSQIVNDFQKGDIAEGYSVSREKKESFPLTVTSAQKNPTAFYLCASSILAGGLYEQFFGPGTRLTVL.

V usage is TRBV6-1 and J usage is TRBJ2-5, with D tentatively TRBD2 (6 bases). Germline loops: CDR1 MNHNS, CDR2 SASEGT. This CDR3 has 12 residues. The V and J ends lost 3 bases and 5 bases respectively, with 7 bases between them. The CDR3 region is CASSDGRETQYF. CDR3 coding DNA: TGTGCCAGCAGTGATGGGAGGGAGACCCAGTACTTC.

This clone was observed a handful of times. The rearrangement uses TRBV4-1 and TRBJ2-5; tentative D call: TRBD2 (5 bases). The V end lost 0 bases, the J end lost 7 bases, and 21 bases lay between the germline ends. The germline CDR1 and CDR2 sequences are MGHRA and YSYEKL. The CDR3 is made up of 17 amino acids. This CDR3 is CASSQDGSAAVMWTQYF. In DNA, the CDR3 is TGCGCCAGCAGCCAAGATGGGTCAGCGGCGGTGATGTGGACCCAGTACTTC.

The V gene is TRBV5-1, the J gene TRBJ2-2; unclear D gene. Trimming took off 3 bases at V and 5 bases at J, with 17 bases between the two ends. The CDR3 runs to 16 residues. Looked up from germline, CDR1 is SGHRS and CDR2 is YFSETQ. The CDR3 DNA reads TGCGCCAGCAGCTCGACGGCAGCGACCAGGACCGGGGAGCTGTTTTTT. Translating it yields CASSSTAATRTGELFF. Together with reference TRBV5-1 and TRBJ2-2, the CDR3 gives the full variable domain: KAGVTQTPRYLIKTRGQQVTLSCSPISGHRSVSWYQQTPGQGLQFLFEYFSETQRNKGNFPGRFSGRQFSNSRSEMNVSTLELGDSALYLCASSSTAATRTGELFFGEGSRLTVL.

The rearrangement joins TRBV7-2 to TRBJ1-5, with D unclear. The CDR3 runs 15 residues. The germline gives CDR1 SGHTA, CDR2 FQGNSA. Trimming removed 3 bases at V and 2 bases at J, with 11 bases between. Here the CDR3 reads CASSLGGLRNQPQHF. Here the CDR3 DNA reads TGTGCCAGCAGCTTGGGAGGGTTGCGCAATCAGCCCCAGCATTTT. The entire variable domain, with the rest obtained from reference TRBV7-2 and TRBJ1-5, is as follows: GAGVSQSPSNKVTEKGKDVELRCDPISGHTALYWYRQSLGQGLEFLIYFQGNSAPDKSGLPSDRFSAERTGGSVSTLTIQRTQQEDSAVYLCASSLGGLRNQPQHFGDGTRLSIL.

In this sample, this clone turned up a few times. The J gene is TRBJ2-7, the V gene TRBV7-2; weak D call: TRBD1 (5 bases). The V gene's germline CDR1 is SGHTA and CDR2 FQGNSA. V was pared by 0 bases and J by 2 bases, with 14 bases between. The CDR3 runs 16 residues. CDR3 nucleotide sequence: TGTGCCAGCAGCTTAGCGAGGACAAGGGGCACCTACGAGCAGTACTTC. Amino acids: CASSLARTRGTYEQYF.

This sequence joins TRBV7-2 and TRBJ1-2; 11 nucleotides line up with TRBD1. Germline CDR1 SGHTA, CDR2 FQGNSA. The CDR3 covers 15 residues. Trimming cost V 5 bases and J 2 bases; bases outside gene matches: 4. CDR3 region: CASSLRTGGNYGYTF. DNA of the CDR3: TGTGCCAGCAGCCTACGGACAGGGGGCAACTATGGCTACACCTTC.

This clone was detected a few times. The V call is TRBV14, the J call TRBJ1-1; 7 bases map to TRBD1. Germline CDR1 SGHDN, CDR2 FVKESK. With 4 bases clipped from V and 0 bases from J, the junction kept 2 bases outside the gene matches. The CDR3 is 14 residues long. Here the CDR3 reads CASSLGQVNTEAFF. Here the CDR3 DNA reads TGTGCCAGCAGCCTCGGACAGGTGAACACTGAAGCTTTCTTT.

This rearrangement joins TRBV7-2 to TRBJ2-5, with 9 bases fitting TRBD1. J was trimmed by 4 bases and V by 7 bases; bases with no gene match: 19. The CDR3 loop spans 18 amino acids. The germline V gene has CDR1 SGHTA and CDR2 FQGNSA. The CDR3 here is CASTLRTGEIRRGETQYF. The CDR3 coding sequence is TGTGCCAGCACACTTCGGACAGGGGAGATAAGAAGAGGAGAGACCCAGTACTTC.

This clone was counted a few times. V is TRBV5-1 and J is TRBJ2-5; 11 bases align to TRBD2. The CDR3 has 15 residues. V was clipped by 1 base and J by 4 bases; unmatched bases: 3. From germline, CDR1 is SGHRS and CDR2 YFSETQ. CDR3 bases: TGCGCCAGCAGCTTGTTTAGCGGGGGGGCAGAGACCCAGTACTTC. Amino acids: CASSLFSGGAETQYF.

In its sample, this clone was seen a few times. This chain uses TRBV30 with TRBJ1-5; D not resolved. This CDR3 region has 15 residues. The V and J ends lost 2 bases and 7 bases respectively, with 18 bases between them. The germline V gene has CDR1 GTSNPN and CDR2 SVGIG (reference sequence). CDR3 protein: CAWSSVGKGPQPQHF. The CDR3 DNA follows: TGTGCCTGGAGTTCAGTCGGGAAAGGCCCACAGCCCCAGCATTTT.

The gene calls are TRBV5-1 and TRBJ2-1, with D perhaps given as TRBD1 or TRBD2 (5 bases each). Trimming cost V 0 bases and J 9 bases, with 19 bases left between them. Germline CDR1 reads SGHRS; CDR2 reads YFSETQ. This CDR3 is built from 16 residues. CDR3 protein: CASSLVLGTQGFEQFF. DNA of the CDR3: TGCGCCAGCAGCTTGGTACTGGGGACCCAGGGATTTGAGCAGTTCTTC.

In this sample, this clone turned up a few times. This sequence joins TRBV5-6 and TRBJ2-3; possibly TRBD1 or TRBD2 for D (6 bases each). CDR1 is SGHDT, CDR2 YYEEEE, per germline. This CDR3 contains 17 residues. The ends were cut back, 1 base at V and 2 bases at J, with 17 bases in the middle. The CDR3 loop reads CASSLLGGHHPTDTQYF. CDR3 DNA: TGTGCCAGCAGCTTGCTGGGGGGCCATCACCCCACAGATACGCAGTATTTT.

This clone was observed a few times. V and J are TRBV7-9 and TRBJ2-6; D unresolved. CDR3 length equals 15 residues. Germline V CDR1 and CDR2: SEHNR, FQNEAQ (reference sequence). V was clipped by 1 base and J by 2 bases, with 6 bases between them. The CDR3 protein is CASSLGLPGANVLTF. CDR3 coding DNA: TGTGCCAGCAGCTTAGGGCTGCCTGGGGCCAACGTCCTGACTTTC.

This sequence joins TRBV9 and TRBJ1-1, with D perhaps matching TRBD1 (6 bases). This CDR3 contains 15 residues. Germline V CDR1 and CDR2: SGDLS, YYNGEE. With 3 bases removed from V and 3 bases from J, the gap between germline ends came to 15 bases. The CDR3 nucleotides are TGTGCCAGCAGCGCAGGGGTGAGTTTGGACACTGAAGCTTTCTTT. Protein sequence: CASSAGVSLDTEAFF.

This clone was picked up many times. V usage is TRBV21-1 and J usage is TRBJ2-4; TRBD1, the table's D call, was not compared with the DNA. TRBV21-1 is flagged as a pseudogene. This CDR3 spans 15 amino acids. CDR3 amino acids: CASSPDREDKNIQYF. CDR3 coding DNA: TGTGCCAGCAGCCCGGACAGGGAAGACAAAAACATTCAGTACTTC.

This clone was counted only a few times. The chain has TRBV5-4 and TRBJ2-3, with a possible D match to TRBD1 (5 bases). Trimming shortened V by 4 bases and J by 1 base, and 13 bases separated the two germline ends. The germline CDR1 and CDR2 sequences are SGHNT and YYREEE (reference sequence). This CDR3 region has 15 residues. CDR3 residues: CASSPSLGGTDTQYF. The CDR3 coding sequence is TGTGCCAGCAGCCCCTCTCTAGGGGGCACAGATACGCAGTATTTT. Looking up the rest from reference TRBV5-4 and TRBJ2-3 gives the full variable domain: ETGVTQSPTHLIKTRGQQVTLRCSSQSGHNTVSWYQQALGQGPQFIFQYYREEENGRGNFPPRFSGLQFPNYSSELNVNALELDDSALYLCASSPSLGGTDTQYFGPGTRLTVL.

This clone was seen a handful of times. The rearrangement uses TRBV30 and TRBJ2-7; D may be TRBD2 (6 bases). The CDR3 extends over 13 amino acids. Between the trimmed V and J ends, which lost 4 bases and 3 bases, there was a span of 13 bases. Germline lookup yields CDR1 GTSNPN and CDR2 SVGIG (reference sequence). Here the CDR3 reads CAWKRTTRYEQYF. The CDR3 region has the DNA TGTGCCTGGAAAAGGACTACCCGCTACGAGCAGTACTTC.

This clone was recorded a few times. The J gene is TRBJ1-1, the V gene TRBV29-1, with TRBD1 as a possible D gene (6 bases). The V and J ends lost 8 bases and 10 bases respectively, with 23 bases between them. The length of the CDR3 is 13 residues. Germline loops: CDR1 SQVTM, CDR2 ANQGSEA. The CDR3 sequence is CSFTIAWGLGAFF. The CDR3 DNA reads TGCAGCTTCACTATTGCCTGGGGGCTTGGAGCTTTCTTT.

In this sample, this clone turned up a few times. The rearrangement links TRBV5-6 to TRBJ2-7; 8 bases agree with TRBD1. With 3 bases clipped from V and 3 bases from J, the junction kept 8 bases outside the gene matches. Germline V lookup: CDR1 SGHDT, CDR2 YYEEEE. This CDR3 has 15 residues. CDR3 loop: CASSSPTGAHYEQYF. For the CDR3, the DNA is TGTGCCAGCAGCTCCCCGACAGGGGCACACTACGAGCAGTACTTC.

V gene TRBV4-1 combines with J gene TRBJ2-1; TRBD2 matches 10 bases. Germline V gene data show CDR1 as MGHRA and CDR2 as YSYEKL. There are 16 residues in the CDR3. Trimming removed 4 bases from V and 2 bases from J; junction bases left unmatched: 5. The CDR3 DNA reads TGCGCCAGCAGCCGTCTCCTAGCGGGAGCCTACAATGAGCAGTTCTTC. Translation: CASSRLLAGAYNEQFF.

This chain connects TRBV18 to TRBJ2-6; 8 positions agree with TRBD1. The trim removed 3 bases at V and 0 bases at J, leaving 7 bases unmatched. Germline lookup yields CDR1 KGHSH and CDR2 LQKENI. CDR3 length: 18 amino acids. This chain's CDR3 is CASSPLGQGVSGANVLTF. Here the CDR3 DNA reads TGTGCCAGCTCACCCCTCGGACAGGGAGTCTCTGGGGCCAACGTCCTGACTTTC.

This clone came up a few times. The chain links TRBV14 to TRBJ2-3; D is perhaps TRBD1 (5 bases). V lost 2 bases, J lost 8 bases, and 5 bases lay in between. The CDR3 is 11 amino acids. Germline V gene data show CDR1 as SGHDN and CDR2 as FVKESK. CDR3 sequence reads: CASSQQGTQYF. CDR3 sequence (DNA): TGTGCCAGCAGCCAACAGGGTACGCAGTATTTT. Using reference TRBV14 and TRBJ2-3 for the parts outside the CDR3, the full variable domain is EAGVTQFPSHSVIEKGQTVTLRCDPISGHDNLYWYRRVMGKEIKFLLHFVKESKQDESGMPNNRFLAERTGGTYSTLKVQPAELEDSGVYFCASSQQGTQYFGPGTRLTVL.

A few counts support this clone. V and J are TRBV25-1 and TRBJ1-2, with no clear D. V dropped 3 bases and J dropped 8 bases, with 16 bases sitting between them. CDR3 size: 14 residues. The V gene's germline CDR1 is MGHDK and CDR2 SYGVNS. CDR3 sequence (DNA): TGTGCCAGCAGTGATGAGGGATCCCTATTGGGCTACACCTTC. Translation: CASSDEGSLLGYTF.

This clone was detected only a few times. V and J are TRBV18 and TRBJ1-5, with D perhaps matching TRBD1 (5 bases). CDR1 KGHSH and CDR2 LQKENI come from the germline V gene. The CDR3 is made up of 16 amino acids. Trimming took 4 bases from V and 5 from J, leaving 18 bases between them. CDR3 nucleotides: TGTGCCAGCTCACTCGGGGCTACGGGGAAATATCAGCCCCAGCATTTT. It codes for CASSLGATGKYQPQHF. The whole variable domain, remainder taken from reference TRBV18 and TRBJ1-5, is NAGVMQNPRHLVRRRGQEARLRCSPMKGHSHVYWYRQLPEEGLKFMVYLQKENIIDESGMPKERFSAEFPKEGPSILRIQQVVRGDSAAYFCASSLGATGKYQPQHFGDGTRLSIL.

This clone was counted between two and nine times. This rearrangement joins TRBV5-1 to TRBJ2-5; the D is unclear. The CDR3 loop spans 14 amino acids. Deletions cut 2 bases from V and 2 bases from J, with 10 bases between. The germline CDR1 and CDR2 sequences are SGHRS and YFSETQ. The CDR3 region has the DNA TGCGCCAGCAGCTTTGGGCCGGATCAAGAGACCCAGTACTTC. This gives the protein CASSFGPDQETQYF.